A selection of T cell receptor beta chains follows, all from one sample in a study of cytomegalovirus exposure and HLA in healthy donors. Sequenced by immunoSEQ multiplex PCR; TCRdb stores in-frame clones only, minus some. This sample has over 100,000 clones, with about 80% found just once. The material sequenced was PBMCs. The receptor source for this set is a woman between 45 and 65 years old in good health and CMV-seropositive. Both conserved end residues are part of each CDR3.

CDR3,V
CASSWGTGGSTGELFF,TRBV5-1
CASSLTRGSTEAFF,TRBV27
CASTSPIQETQYF,TRBV6-1
CASSSVQGPGGYTF,TRBV9
CAISDNQLGDSYGYTF,TRBV10-3
CASSWGGNTEAFF,TRBV7-2
CASSPRDSSYEQYF,TRBV5-1
CASSYSFDRGNQPQHF,TRBV6-5
CASSPWRGWHQPQHF,TRBV18
CSVRDSQGETQYF,TRBV29-1
CASSQRRRGFGNTIYF,TRBV14
CASSLATGGGDTQYF,TRBV5-1
CASSSKTGKAYEQYF,TRBV5-1
CASSQRTSISTDTQYF,TRBV4-2
CASGFSGLDTQYF,TRBV12-5
CASSHLAGGPSDTQYF,TRBV7-9
CASSPDRVQETQYF,TRBV7-9
CSATGTDYGYTF,TRBV29-1
CASSQVGGWEQFF,TRBV4-3
CSVDGQRYYNEQFF,TRBV29-1
CASSSLGGDLPYEQYF,TRBV7-2
CASSSTGGRTDTQYF,TRBV6-5
CASSPGQGNTEAFF,TRBV18
CASSPRQAQETQYF,TRBV18
CASRKTSGSTDTQYF,TRBV21-1
CASTDGQGRSTDTQYF,TRBV9
CASSQRTVLATNEKLFF,TRBV7-6
CASGWPGTSTDTQYF,TRBV12-5
CASTVGGRDTGELFF,TRBV9
CATSRDPGVLTEAFF,TRBV15
CATSRDRTSGDNEQFF,TRBV15
CASSPRDKWNSPLHF,TRBV27
CASSLGRDNSEKLFF,TRBV13
CARTGYSGANVLTF,TRBV2
CASSYLGAGDTQYF,TRBV6-6
CASSYSGVMGQETQYF,TRBV6-5
CASSPPGQGAYEQYF,TRBV18
CASSSGQGAYNEQFF,TRBV5-1
CASSPSTDTQYF,TRBV5-1
CASSPRVGHEQFF,TRBV6-6
CASSFKREEQYF,TRBV5-1
CASSSGLRWGNEQFF,TRBV7-2
CASSRQGDTQYF,TRBV7-2
CASSSGQSQETQYF,TRBV7-9
CASSVGSGSSYEQYF,TRBV2
CASSPWTSAQETQYF,TRBV5-1
CASTTGGPGSPLHF,TRBV6-5
CASSFLRTGGEQYF,TRBV5-4
CASRGIDRATNTGELFF,TRBV2
CASSPGGQETQYF,TRBV7-3
CAIRQVPSYEQYF,TRBV6-1
CASSQRLAGASYNEQFF,TRBV4-2
CASSIPRDRGLDTQYF,TRBV13
CASSTGQGADGYTF,TRBV7-2